Given below is one T cell receptor beta chain in context. V lost 3 bases, J lost 3 bases, and 6 bases lay in between. The germline CDR1 and CDR2 sequences are SGHAT and FQNNGV. This CDR3 has 12 amino acids. The source of the sample is a study of blood T cell repertoires in COVID-19. Using immunoSEQ multiplex PCR, the repertoire was profiled, and TCRdb retains in-frame clones only, with some absent. This table holds about 270,000 clones, around 90% found once. This rearrangement joins TRBV11-2 to TRBJ2-7; no reliable D call. The sequencing sample was made of PBMCs or T cells enriched from blood (not recorded which). This sequence originates from a woman aged 45-65 years who had recovered from COVID-19. CDR3 nucleotide sequence: TGTGCCAGCAGCTTTAACAGCTACGAGCAGTACTTC. Translation: CASSFNSYEQYF.